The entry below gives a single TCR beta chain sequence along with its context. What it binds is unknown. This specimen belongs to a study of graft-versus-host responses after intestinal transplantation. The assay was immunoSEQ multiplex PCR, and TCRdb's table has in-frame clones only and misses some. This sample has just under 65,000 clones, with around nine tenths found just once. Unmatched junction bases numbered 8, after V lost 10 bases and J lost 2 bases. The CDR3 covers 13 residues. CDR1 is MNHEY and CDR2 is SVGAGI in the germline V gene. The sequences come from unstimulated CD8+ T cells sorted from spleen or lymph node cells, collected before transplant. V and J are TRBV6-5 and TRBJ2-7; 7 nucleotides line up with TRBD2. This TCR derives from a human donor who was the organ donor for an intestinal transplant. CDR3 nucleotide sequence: TGTGCCACTGGGCCTAGCGGTACCTACGAGCAGTACTTC. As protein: CATGPSGTYEQYF.